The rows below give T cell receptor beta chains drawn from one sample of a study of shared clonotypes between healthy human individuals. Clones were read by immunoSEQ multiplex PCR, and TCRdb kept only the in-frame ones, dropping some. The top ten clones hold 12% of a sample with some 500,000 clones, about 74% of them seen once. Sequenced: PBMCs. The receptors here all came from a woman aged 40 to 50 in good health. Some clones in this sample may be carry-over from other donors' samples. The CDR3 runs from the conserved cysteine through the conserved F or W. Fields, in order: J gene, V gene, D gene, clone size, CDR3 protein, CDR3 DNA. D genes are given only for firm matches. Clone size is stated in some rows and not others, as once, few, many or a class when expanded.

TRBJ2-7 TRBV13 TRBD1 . CASSLGQGWDEQYF TGTGCCAGCAGCTTGGGACAGGGGTGGGACGAGCAGTACTTC
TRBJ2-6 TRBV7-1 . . CASSKKGVSGANVLTF TGTGCCAGCAGCAAAAAAGGGGTCTCTGGGGCCAACGTCCTGACTTTC
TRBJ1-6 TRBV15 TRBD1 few CATSRAGQGDSPLHF TGTGCCACCAGCAGAGCTGGACAGGGGGATTCACCCCTCCACTTT
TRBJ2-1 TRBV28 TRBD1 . CASSATGYNEQFF TGTGCCAGCAGTGCGACAGGGTACAATGAGCAGTTCTTC
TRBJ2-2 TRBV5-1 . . CASSLGPGYRDVTGELFF TGCGCCAGCAGCTTGGGACCCGGGTACAGGGATGTTACCGGGGAGCTGTTTTTT
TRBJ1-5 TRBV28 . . CASRKAGNQPQHF TGTGCCAGCAGGAAGGCGGGCAATCAGCCCCAGCATTTT
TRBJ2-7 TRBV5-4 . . CASSLEASYEQYF TGTGCCAGCAGCTTGGAGGCCTCCTACGAGCAGTACTTC
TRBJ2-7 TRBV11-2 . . CASSHSYEQYF TGTGCCAGCAGCCATTCCTACGAGCAGTACTTC
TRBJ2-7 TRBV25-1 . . CASTRDTAYEQYF TGTGCCAGCACCCGGGACACAGCCTACGAGCAGTACTTC
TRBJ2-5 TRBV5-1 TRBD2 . CASSRTSGSSLGETQYF TGCGCCAGCAGCCGGACTAGCGGGAGCTCTCTGGGAGAGACCCAGTACTTC
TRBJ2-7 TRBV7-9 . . CASSTPLGDRSYEQYF TGTGCCAGCAGCACCCCACTAGGGGACCGCTCCTACGAGCAGTACTTC
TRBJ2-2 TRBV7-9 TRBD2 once CASSLALTSSGSAGGELFF TGTGCCAGCAGCTTAGCCCTCACTAGTAGCGGGAGTGCCGGCGGGGAGCTGTTTTTT
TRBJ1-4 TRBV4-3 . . CASSQASLGKEKLFF TGCGCCAGCAGCCAAGCAAGTCTCGGCAAAGAAAAACTGTTTTTT
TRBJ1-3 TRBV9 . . CASSVTARNTIYF TGTGCCAGCAGCGTTACAGCCCGAAACACCATATATTTT
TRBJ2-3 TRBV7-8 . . CASLGGPVDTQYF TGTGCCAGCCTAGGAGGGCCAGTAGATACGCAGTATTTT
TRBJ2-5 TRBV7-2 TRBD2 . CASSSTGTSGRAEETQYF TGTGCCAGCAGCTCCACCGGGACTAGCGGGAGGGCCGAAGAGACCCAGTACTTC
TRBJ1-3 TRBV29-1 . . CSVEERQKGDTIYF TGCAGCGTTGAAGAAAGACAGAAGGGGGACACCATATATTTT
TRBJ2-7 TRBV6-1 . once CATSAAETYEQYF TGTGCCACCTCCGCGGCGGAAACCTACGAGCAGTACTTC
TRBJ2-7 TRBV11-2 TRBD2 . CASSHTSGAYEQYF TGTGCCAGCAGCCATACTAGCGGGGCCTACGAGCAGTACTTC
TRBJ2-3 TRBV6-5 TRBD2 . CASSTLAGLTDTQYF TGTGCCAGCAGTACCCTAGCGGGACTCACAGATACGCAGTATTTT
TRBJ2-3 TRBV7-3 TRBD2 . CASRSRLAGSTDTQYF TGTGCCAGCAGATCAAGACTAGCGGGGAGCACAGATACGCAGTATTTT
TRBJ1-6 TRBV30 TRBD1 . CAYYKGGTGYSPLHF TGTGCCTACTATAAAGGGGGCACGGGTTATTCACCCCTCCACTTT
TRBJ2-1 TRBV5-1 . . CASSLKIQVGNEQFF TGCGCCAGCAGCTTGAAGATTCAAGTCGGCAATGAGCAGTTCTTC
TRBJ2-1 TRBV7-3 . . CASSLTRGYNEQFF TGTGCCAGCAGCTTAACCAGGGGTTACAATGAGCAGTTCTTC
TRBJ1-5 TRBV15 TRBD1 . CATSRDRGQGGNQPQHF TGTGCCACCAGCAGAGATCGGGGACAGGGGGGAAATCAGCCCCAGCATTTT
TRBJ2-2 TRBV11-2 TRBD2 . CASSLRRRLAQRGTGELFF TGTGCCAGCAGCTTACGTCGCCGACTAGCACAGAGAGGCACCGGGGAGCTGTTTTTT
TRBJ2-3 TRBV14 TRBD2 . CASSPPTSATGRDTQYF TGTGCCAGCAGCCCCCCGACTAGCGCTACTGGGCGGGATACGCAGTATTTT
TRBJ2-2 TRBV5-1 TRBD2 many CASRASGMVGELFF TGCGCCAGCCGGGCTAGCGGGATGGTCGGGGAGCTGTTTTTT
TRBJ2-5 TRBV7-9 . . CASSLNGAMQETQYF TGTGCCAGCAGCTTAAACGGGGCGATGCAAGAGACCCAGTACTTC
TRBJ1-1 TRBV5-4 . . CASSTPGRPMNTEAFF TGTGCCAGCAGCACTCCGGGGAGGCCAATGAACACTGAAGCTTTCTTT
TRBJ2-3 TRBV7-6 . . CASSLAREYRFTDTQYF TGTGCCAGCAGCTTAGCGCGGGAATACAGGTTCACAGATACGCAGTATTTT
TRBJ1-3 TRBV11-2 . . CASSLDSVSGNTIYF TGTGCCAGCAGCTTAGATTCTGTGTCTGGAAACACCATATATTTT
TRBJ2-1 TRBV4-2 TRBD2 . CASSARLAVYNEQFF TGTGCCAGCAGCGCCAGACTAGCGGTTTACAATGAGCAGTTCTTC
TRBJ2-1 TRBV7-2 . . CASSLFGSSYNEQFF TGTGCCAGCAGCTTATTTGGTAGCTCCTACAATGAGCAGTTCTTC
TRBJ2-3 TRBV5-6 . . CASSWGPDTDTQYF TGTGCCAGCAGCTGGGGCCCGGACACAGATACGCAGTATTTT
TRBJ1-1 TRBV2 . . CASSERAVNTEAFF TGTGCCAGCAGTGAGCGGGCCGTGAACACTGAAGCTTTCTTT
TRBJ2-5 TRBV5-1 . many CASSLGPGETQYF TGCGCCAGCAGCTTGGGGCCAGGGGAGACCCAGTACTTC
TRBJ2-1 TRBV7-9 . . CASSRSLGRHNEQFF TGTGCCAGCAGCCGTTCCCTAGGGCGGCACAATGAGCAGTTCTTC
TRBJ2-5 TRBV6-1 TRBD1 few CASSGDRGFQETQYF TGTGCCAGCAGTGGGGACAGGGGGTTCCAAGAGACCCAGTACTTC
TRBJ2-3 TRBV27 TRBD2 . CASNPSGIADTQYF TGTGCCAGCAACCCTAGCGGGATCGCAGATACGCAGTATTTT
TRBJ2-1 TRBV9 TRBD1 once CASSMGQGNNEQFF TGTGCCAGCAGCATGGGACAGGGAAACAATGAGCAGTTCTTC
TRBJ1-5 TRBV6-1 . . CASSNTGLGNQPQHF TGTGCCAGCAGTAACACAGGGTTGGGCAATCAGCCCCAGCATTTT
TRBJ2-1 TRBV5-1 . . CASRDTISYNEQFF TGCGCCAGCAGGGACACCATATCCTACAATGAGCAGTTCTTC
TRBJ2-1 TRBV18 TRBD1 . CASSPRTGTIRGNEQFF TGTGCCAGCTCACCGCGGACAGGGACGATTCGAGGCAATGAGCAGTTCTTC
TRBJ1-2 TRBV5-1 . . CASSLAGQPPYGYTF TGCGCCAGCAGCTTGGCGGGACAACCTCCGTATGGCTACACCTTC
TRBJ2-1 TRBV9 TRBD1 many CASSSSGTGIYNEQFF TGTGCCAGCAGCTCCTCCGGGACAGGGATTTACAATGAGCAGTTCTTC
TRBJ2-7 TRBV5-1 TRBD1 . CASSATGGPYEQYF TGCGCCAGCAGCGCGACAGGGGGCCCCTACGAGCAGTACTTC
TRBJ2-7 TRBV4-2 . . CASSPQGPRTYSTGQYF TGTGCCAGCAGCCCTCAGGGCCCCAGGACATATTCTACCGGGCAGTACTTC